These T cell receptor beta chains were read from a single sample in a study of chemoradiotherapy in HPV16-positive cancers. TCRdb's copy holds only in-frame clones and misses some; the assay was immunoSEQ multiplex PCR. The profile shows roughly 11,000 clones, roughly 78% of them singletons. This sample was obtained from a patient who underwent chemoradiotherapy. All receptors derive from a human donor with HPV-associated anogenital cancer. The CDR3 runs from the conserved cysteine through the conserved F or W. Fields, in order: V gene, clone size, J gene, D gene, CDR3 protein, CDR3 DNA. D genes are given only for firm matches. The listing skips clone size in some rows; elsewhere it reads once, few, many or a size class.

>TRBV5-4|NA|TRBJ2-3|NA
CASSLFPGWDTDTQYF
TGTGCCAGCAGCTTGTTTCCGGGCTGGGACACAGATACGCAGTATTTT
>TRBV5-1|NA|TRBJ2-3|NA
CASSLSGGAATDTQYF
TGCGCCAGCAGCTTGTCGGGGGGCGCTGCCACAGATACGCAGTATTTT
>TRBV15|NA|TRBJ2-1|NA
CATGRGGGYNEQFF
TGTGCCACCGGGCGGGGAGGGGGGTACAATGAGCAGTTCTTC
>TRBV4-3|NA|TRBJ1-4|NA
CASSQGDGSGGKLFF
TGCGCCAGCAGCCAAGGGGACGGATCCGGGGGAAAACTGTTTTTT
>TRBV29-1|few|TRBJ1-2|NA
CSVASLRRGYTF
TGCAGCGTTGCATCCCTCCGACGAGGCTACACCTTC
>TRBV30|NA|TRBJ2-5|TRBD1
CAWNLGQGFPDPTRTQYF
TGTGCCTGGAACCTGGGACAGGGGTTTCCGGACCCCACACGGACCCAGTACTTC
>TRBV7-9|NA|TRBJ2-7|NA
CASSPSGRESEQYF
TGTGCCAGCAGCCCCTCGGGCAGGGAAAGCGAGCAGTACTTC
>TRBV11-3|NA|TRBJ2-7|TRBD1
CASTVGQGSYEQYF
TGTGCCAGCACGGTTGGACAGGGGTCCTACGAGCAGTACTTC
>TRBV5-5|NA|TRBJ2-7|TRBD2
CASSYGLAEEQYF
TGTGCCAGCAGCTACGGACTAGCGGAGGAGCAGTACTTC
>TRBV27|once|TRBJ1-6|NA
CASSFILSGNSPLHF
TGTGCCAGCAGTTTTATTTTATCCGGGAATTCACCCCTCCACTTT
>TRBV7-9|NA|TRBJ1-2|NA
CASRDTAINYGYTF
TGTGCCAGCAGAGACACGGCGATTAACTATGGCTACACCTTC
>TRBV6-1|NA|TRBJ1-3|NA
CASSVGEAGGNTIYF
TGTGCCAGCAGTGTAGGGGAGGCAGGTGGAAACACCATATATTTT
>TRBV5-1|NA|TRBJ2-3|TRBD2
CASSETSGGTDTQYF
TGCGCCAGCAGCGAGACTAGCGGGGGCACAGATACGCAGTATTTT
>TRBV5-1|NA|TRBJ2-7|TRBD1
CASSLVDRVYEQYF
TGCGCCAGCAGCTTGGTGGACAGGGTCTACGAGCAGTACTTC
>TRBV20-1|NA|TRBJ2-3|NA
CSAEARDTQYF
TGCAGTGCAGAGGCGAGGGATACGCAGTATTTT
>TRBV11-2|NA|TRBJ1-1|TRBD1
CASSFQGATEAFF
TGTGCCAGCAGCTTCCAGGGGGCCACTGAAGCTTTCTTT